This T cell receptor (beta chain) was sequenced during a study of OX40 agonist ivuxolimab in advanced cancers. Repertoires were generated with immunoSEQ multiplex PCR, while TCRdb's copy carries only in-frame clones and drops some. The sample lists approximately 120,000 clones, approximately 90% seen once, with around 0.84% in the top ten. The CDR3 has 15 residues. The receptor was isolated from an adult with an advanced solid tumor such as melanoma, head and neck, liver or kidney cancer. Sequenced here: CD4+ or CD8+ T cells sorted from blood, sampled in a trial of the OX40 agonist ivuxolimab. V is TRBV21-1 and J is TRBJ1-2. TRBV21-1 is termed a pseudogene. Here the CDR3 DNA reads TGTGCCAGCAGCAGCGCTCGATGGACGGACTATGGCTACACCTTC. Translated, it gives CASSSARWTDYGYTF.